What follows are 20 T cell receptor beta chains derived from one specimen sequenced in a study of blood T cell repertoires in COVID-19. Sequenced by immunoSEQ multiplex PCR; TCRdb stores in-frame clones only, minus some. Among some 150,000 clones listed, around 84% were seen once. The sequenced sample consisted of peripheral blood. The receptors were sampled from a woman in her fifties or sixties with acute or convalescent COVID-19.

The chain recombines TRBV15 with TRBJ2-5; a possible D gene is TRBD1 (5 bases). The V gene's germline CDR1 is LNHNV and CDR2 YYDKDF (reference sequence). This CDR3 region has 16 residues. Trimming stripped 6 bases from V and 4 bases from J, with 21 bases between. CDR3 amino acids: CATSNPTGVLRETQYF. DNA of the CDR3: TGTGCCACCAGTAACCCAACAGGAGTCCTTAGAGAGACCCAGTACTTC.

J is TRBJ2-3 and V is TRBV6-5; D gene uncertain. CDR1 and CDR2 from the germline V gene are MNHEY and SVGAGI. The CDR3 totals 12 residues. Deletions cut 6 bases from V and 5 bases from J, with 9 bases between. CDR3 bases: TGTGCCAGCAGCCTCGCCGGAGATACGCAGTATTTT. As protein: CASSLAGDTQYF.

The chain links TRBV7-9 to TRBJ1-2, with 11 bases lining up with TRBD1. Germline CDR1 reads SEHNR; CDR2 reads FQNEAQ (reference sequence). V dropped 6 bases and J dropped 8; count of bases not matched to a gene: 11. The length of the CDR3 is 15 residues. CDR3: CASSPDRGQIRGYTF. The CDR3 DNA follows: TGTGCCAGCAGTCCGGACAGGGGGCAGATTCGGGGCTACACCTTC.

This chain connects TRBV28 to TRBJ2-7; 9 positions agree with TRBD1. V lost 10 bases, J lost 8 bases, and 9 bases stayed unmatched. The CDR3 is 12 residues long. In germline, CDR1 is MDHEN, CDR2 SYDVKM. CDR3 sequence reads: CATEGTGQKQYF. The CDR3, as DNA: TGTGCCACCGAAGGGACAGGGCAAAAGCAGTACTTC.

The CDR3 bases are TGTGCCAGCAGCTCGGGGGGGCTTAGGATTGAGACCCAGTACTTC. Its translation: CASSSGGLRIETQYF. The rearrangement uses TRBV7-2 and TRBJ2-5; 8 positions agree with TRBD2. The V gene end was trimmed by 4 bases and the J gene end by 5 bases; junction bases not matched to a gene: 9. This CDR3 comprises 15 residues. Germline lookup yields CDR1 SGHTA and CDR2 FQGNSA.

The genes are TRBV15 and TRBJ1-4; tentative D call: TRBD1 (6 bases). Germline V gives CDR1 LNHNV, CDR2 YYDKDF (reference sequence). This CDR3 region has 15 residues. V lost 0 bases and J lost 1, with 6 bases in between. The CDR3 region has the DNA TGTGCCACCAGCAGAGACAGGGGAACTAATGAAAAACTGTTTTTT. The encoded protein is CATSRDRGTNEKLFF.

V usage is TRBV6-5 and J usage is TRBJ2-7; a weak D match, TRBD1 (6 bases). Deletions cut 6 bases from V and 0 bases from J, with 15 bases between. CDR1 and CDR2 (germline): MNHEY, SVGAGI. This CDR3 has 15 amino acids. The CDR3 protein is CASSRGQRDSYEQYF. The CDR3 nucleotides are TGTGCCAGCAGCAGAGGACAGCGCGACTCCTACGAGCAGTACTTC.

J is TRBJ2-3 and V is TRBV10-2, with a possible D match to TRBD1 (5 bases). CDR3 size: 15 residues. CDR1 and CDR2 (germline): WSHSY, SAAADI. The V and J ends lost 6 bases and 6 bases respectively, with 19 bases between them. The CDR3 DNA reads TGCGCCAGCAGATTCGAGAGGTCGAAGGGGGATACGCAGTATTTT. It codes for CASRFERSKGDTQYF.

CDR3 in amino acids: CASSYAVGGVTDTQYF. CDR3 DNA sequence: TGTGCCAGCAGTTACGCCGTAGGGGGGGTCACAGATACGCAGTATTTT. The chain carries TRBV6-2 or TRBV6-3 and TRBJ2-3; TRBD2 is a possible D gene (7 bases). The germline V gene has CDR1 MNHEY and CDR2 SVGEGT. The CDR3 runs 16 residues. Trimming left V 2 bases short and J 2 bases short, with 14 bases between.

The chain uses TRBV27 and TRBJ1-2; tentatively, D is TRBD1 (6 bases). V lost 0 bases to trimming and J lost 4 bases, with 12 bases between them. Per the germline V gene, CDR1 is MNHEY and CDR2 is SMNVEV (reference sequence). The CDR3 is made up of 15 amino acids. CDR3 sequence reads: CASSLSPGHRYGYTF. CDR3 nucleotide sequence: TGTGCCAGCAGTTTATCTCCGGGACACCGCTATGGCTACACCTTC.

The gene calls are TRBV5-6 and TRBJ2-3; 12 bases line up with TRBD2. In germline, CDR1 is SGHDT, CDR2 YYEEEE. CDR3 length: 17 residues. V shed 2 bases, J shed 2 bases, and the junction held 6 bases outside the gene matches. The CDR3 here is CASSLLTSGGYTDTQYF. The CDR3 coding sequence is TGTGCCAGCAGCTTACTGACTAGCGGGGGTTACACAGATACGCAGTATTTT.

The rearrangement joins TRBV14 to TRBJ1-6; D is perhaps TRBD1 (6 bases). V lost 1 base and J lost 6, with 31 bases in between. This CDR3 comprises 22 residues. Germline V lookup: CDR1 SGHDN, CDR2 FVKESK. The CDR3 protein is CASSQVGIVRAGQSAFNSPLHF. CDR3 sequence (DNA): TGTGCCAGCAGCCAAGTAGGGATTGTGAGGGCTGGACAGTCGGCCTTTAATTCACCCCTCCACTTT.

The V call is TRBV19, the J call TRBJ2-2; D possibly corresponds to TRBD2 (5 bases). In germline, CDR1 is LNHDA, CDR2 SQIVND (reference sequence). Trimming pared 2 bases from V and 0 bases from J, leaving 7 bases between. The CDR3 extends over 15 amino acids. Written as DNA, the CDR3 is TGTGCCAGTAGTATATTCGGGGCGAACACCGGGGAGCTGTTTTTT. Its protein is CASSIFGANTGELFF.

In nucleotides, the CDR3 is TGTGCCAGCAGCTGGGGACAGGACTCCTACGAGCAGTACTTC. Amino acid sequence: CASSWGQDSYEQYF. V and J are TRBV5-4 and TRBJ2-7, with 8 bases that match TRBD1. The CDR3 has 14 residues. Per germline, CDR1 SGHNT and CDR2 YYREEE (reference sequence). After removal of 3 bases from V and 0 bases from J, the junction contained 2 bases not matched to a gene.

The chain combines TRBV29-1 with TRBJ2-5; 9 bases are a match to TRBD1. V shed 4 bases, J shed 2 bases, and the junction held 5 bases outside the gene matches. The CDR3 totals 14 residues. Germline CDR1 and CDR2: SQVTM and ANQGSEA. DNA for the CDR3: TGCAGCGTTGCGGGACAGGGTCATCAAGAGACCCAGTACTTC. Translation: CSVAGQGHQETQYF.

The rearrangement joins TRBV9 to TRBJ2-3, with TRBD1 matching 7 bases. Germline CDR1 SGDLS, CDR2 YYNGEE. This CDR3 is 16 amino acids long. J lost 0 bases, V lost 4 bases, and 8 bases had no gene match. This CDR3 reads CASSLKGARSTDTQYF. The CDR3 DNA follows: TGTGCCAGCAGCCTAAAGGGGGCGAGGAGCACAGATACGCAGTATTTT.

This chain connects TRBV20-1 to TRBJ1-1, with a tentative D call TRBD1 (6 bases). This CDR3 region has 11 residues. V dropped 6 bases and J dropped 5 bases, with 10 bases sitting between them. Germline CDR1 reads DFQATT; CDR2 reads SNEGSKA (reference sequence). CDR3: CSASQGTEAFF. CDR3 in DNA: TGCAGTGCCTCTCAGGGGACTGAAGCTTTCTTT.

The chain is built from TRBV6-5 and TRBJ2-3; unclear D gene. The CDR3 consists of 15 residues. Germline V gene data show CDR1 as MNHEY and CDR2 as SVGAGI. V lost 6 bases, J lost 3 bases, and 16 bases lay in between. The CDR3 DNA reads as TGTGCCAGCAGACCAGATCATAGCAGAACAGATACGCAGTATTTT. Translation: CASRPDHSRTDTQYF.

This clone appeared a few times. The V and J genes are TRBV9 and TRBJ2-3; 7 positions match TRBD1. The trim removed 4 bases at V and 5 bases at J, leaving 4 bases unmatched. Germline values: CDR1 SGDLS, CDR2 YYNGEE. CDR3 length: 13 residues. The CDR3 loop reads CASSPQGEDTQYF. Written as DNA, the CDR3 is TGTGCCAGCAGCCCCCAGGGGGAAGATACGCAGTATTTT.

The chain couples TRBV11-3 to TRBJ2-1; 11 bases line up with TRBD2. CDR1 and CDR2 (germline): SGHNT, YENEEA. The CDR3 runs 16 residues. V gave up 2 bases and J gave up 8 bases; unmatched junction bases: 8. CDR3 sequence reads: CASSLWASGGMDEQFF. CDR3 nucleotide sequence: TGTGCCAGCAGCTTATGGGCTAGCGGGGGGATGGATGAGCAGTTCTTC.